This is a list of T cell receptor beta chains from one sample in a study of tumor and adjacent non-tumor tissue in lung cancer. TCRdb redid the calling of the multiplex PCR reads with MiXCR, one entry per CDR3 protein. The sample has about 60,000 distinct CDR3 sequences; around 61% are singletons. The sequencing sample was made of distant non-tumor lung tissue. Receptors were obtained from a man aged 70 or older with non-small cell lung cancer. Each CDR3 is given without its conserved first and last residue. Size tells how often a clone was seen (once, few, many) or the class of an expanded clone, and some rows leave it out.

>.|TRBV4-1|TRBJ2-1
DSSQGLAGNNEQF
>few|TRBV6-1|TRBJ2-6
ASNVEQTGANVLT
>.|TRBV6-2/TRBV6-3|TRBJ2-3
ASRDGGSRDTQY
>once|TRBV11-2|TRBJ2-3
AGGLDYGGDTQY
>.|TRBV11-2|TRBJ2-7
ASCKTGIYEQY
>many|TRBV28|TRBJ2-7
ASRSVPSGGNYEQY
>.|TRBV20-1|TRBJ2-1
CATGTSNNEQF
>.|TRBV6-6|TRBJ2-1
ASAVTGALDEQF
>.|TRBV12-5|TRBJ2-3
AIGLAPNGTASTDTQY
>many|TRBV29-1|TRBJ1-3
SVGRGSGNTIY
>few|TRBV20-1|TRBJ2-5
SARRGGSSDETQY
>.|TRBV11-2|TRBJ2-2
ASILDRLASAGELF
>.|TRBV7-9|TRBJ2-1
ASSFVRGGRDEQL
>few|TRBV12-3/TRBV12-4|TRBJ1-2
ASSMNGQGVGYT
>.|TRBV11-3|TRBJ1-6
ASSVHKNSPLH
>.|TRBV11-2|TRBJ2-3
ASSSLVRTDTQY
>few|TRBV6-5|TRBJ2-2
ASRFSGTGMYAVELF
>few|TRBV4-1|TRBJ2-2
ASSQSGTTNTGELF
>.|TRBV7-3|TRBJ2-2
ASSLPSGGCPTGELF
>.|TRBV19|TRBJ2-1
ASSINRNYNEQF
>.|TRBV10-2|TRBJ2-3
ASSPSGTYTRY
>many|TRBV4-1|TRBJ2-4
ASSPSRGQAKNIQY
>few|TRBV5-1|TRBJ2-6
ASSLATASSGANVLT
>.|TRBV10-2|TRBJ2-7
ASSDTTGAEQY
>.|TRBV4-2|TRBJ2-1
TSSSGTGNVNEQF
>.|TRBV6-5|TRBJ2-2
ASSYGVGGTGELF
>.|TRBV29-1|TRBJ2-4
SVEAVGTQSIQY
>.|TRBV11-2|TRBJ1-1
PSSKTRGGTGAF